A single sample gave rise to the 30 T cell receptor beta chains below, sequenced in a study of T cells expressing NK-cell markers. TCRdb re-called the 5' RACE reads and shows each CDR3 protein once, DNA omitted. Recorded here are a few hundred thousand distinct CDR3 sequences; the top ten clones represent roughly 5.5%. The sample consisted of blood T cells: a sorted CD56 or NKG2C T cell subset, CD4+ or CD8+ T cells, or bulk PBMC T cells (not recorded which). The receptor set was obtained from a man aged 18-70 years in good health.

The CDR3 spells CASSQFPVNSPLHF. The V and J genes are TRBV14 and TRBJ1-6; the TRBD1 assignment by TCRdb is unverifiable without DNA. The CDR3 is 14 amino acids. Germline CDR1 and CDR2: SGHDN and FVKESK.

The V gene is TRBV19, the J gene TRBJ1-5; no DNA is available, so the TRBD1 call from TCRdb remains unchecked. CDR3 length equals 16 residues. CDR1 is LNHDA, CDR2 SQIVND, per germline (reference sequence). CDR3 region: CASSIAGTGSYQPQHF. Combining the CDR3 with reference TRBV19 and TRBJ1-5 gives the whole variable domain DGGITQSPKYLFRKEGQNVTLSCEQNLNHDAMYWYRQDPGQGLRLIYYSQIVNDFQKGDIAEGYSVSREKKESFPLTVTSAQKNPTAFYLCASSIAGTGSYQPQHFGDGTRLSIL.

This chain joins TRBV7-2 and TRBJ1-6; TCRdb outputs TRBD1, but without DNA this stays unchecked. The V gene's germline CDR1 is SGHTA and CDR2 FQGNSA. The CDR3 loop spans 13 amino acids. The CDR3 region is CASSLRQNSPLHF. The full variable domain, its missing parts supplied by reference TRBV7-2 and TRBJ1-6, is GAGVSQSPSNKVTEKGKDVELRCDPISGHTALYWYRQSLGQGLEFLIYFQGNSAPDKSGLPSDRFSAERTGGSVSTLTIQRTQQEDSAVYLCASSLRQNSPLHFGNGTRLTVT.

V is TRBV5-1 and J is TRBJ1-5; TCRdb indicates TRBD1, and absent DNA this call remains unverified. Germline CDR1 reads SGHRS; CDR2 reads YFSETQ. This CDR3 contains 16 residues. CDR3 region: CASSPGTGGNNQPQHF.

The CDR3 region is CSAGRRGGRETQYF. The J gene is TRBJ2-5, the V gene TRBV20-1; TCRdb names TRBD1, which stays unverified in the absence of DNA. Germline values: CDR1 DFQATT, CDR2 SNEGSKA (reference sequence). The CDR3 consists of 14 residues.

The chain recombines TRBV7-3 with TRBJ2-4; the TCRdb call, TRBD2, lacks DNA for checking. The CDR3 is made up of 13 amino acids. CDR1 is SGHTA and CDR2 is FQGTGA in the germline V gene. The CDR3 is CASSLDGRDIQYF.

This sequence joins TRBV5-1 and TRBJ1-6; TCRdb's assignment of TRBD1 cannot be checked, as there is no DNA. The CDR3 runs 15 residues. Germline V gives CDR1 SGHRS, CDR2 YFSETQ. CDR3 sequence: CASRITGQVDSPLHF.

This chain uses TRBV12-3 or TRBV12-4 with TRBJ2-1; TCRdb outputs TRBD1, but without DNA this stays unchecked. The CDR3 totals 17 residues. CDR3 sequence: CASSLALGGGRKNEQFF.

This chain uses TRBV6-1 with TRBJ2-2; TCRdb designates TRBD1, a call that cannot be tested without DNA. The CDR3 has 15 amino acids. CDR1 is MNHNS and CDR2 is SASEGT in the germline V gene. The CDR3 loop reads CASTKTGHRTGELFF.

This rearrangement joins TRBV3-1 to TRBJ2-7; TCRdb names TRBD1, which stays unverified in the absence of DNA. The CDR3 is 14 amino acids. The germline V gene encodes CDR1 LGHDT and CDR2 YNNKEL (reference sequence). The CDR3 here is CASSRDRGWGQQYF.

This sequence joins TRBV5-4 and TRBJ1-1. CDR1 is SGHNT and CDR2 is YYREEE in the germline V gene (reference sequence). The CDR3 loop spans 14 amino acids. CDR3 in amino acids: CASSLRRGNTEAFF.

The chain recombines TRBV14 with TRBJ2-5; TCRdb calls TRBD1, which cannot be checked without DNA. Germline loops: CDR1 SGHDN, CDR2 FVKESK. The CDR3 spans 15 residues. This CDR3 is CASSRAGQSGGTQYF.

This chain links TRBV6-1 with TRBJ2-1; TCRdb selects TRBD1, and the lack of DNA leaves this call unchecked. CDR3 size: 15 residues. Germline V gene lookup returns CDR1 MNHNS and CDR2 SASEGT. This chain's CDR3 is CASRTGGTGYNEQFF.

J is TRBJ2-7 and V is TRBV5-4; the D call from TCRdb, TRBD1, cannot be confirmed without DNA. The CDR3 covers 15 residues. The germline gives CDR1 SGHNT, CDR2 YYREEE (reference sequence). CDR3 amino acids: CASSQVGAGSYEQYF.

The genes are TRBV20-1 and TRBJ2-5; the TCRdb D gene call, TRBD1, has no DNA to confirm it. The CDR3 extends over 15 amino acids. Germline V gene lookup returns CDR1 DFQATT and CDR2 SNEGSKA (reference sequence). CDR3: CSARSGRESKETQYF.

The chain has TRBV5-6 and TRBJ2-1; TCRdb's D call, TRBD2, is unchecked because there is no DNA. The CDR3 runs 15 residues. CDR1 is SGHDT, CDR2 YYEEEE, per germline. CDR3 in amino acids: CASSSSGGAFSEQFF.

The chain recombines TRBV7-9 with TRBJ2-7; lacking DNA, the TRBD1 call made by TCRdb goes unchecked. CDR1 and CDR2 from the germline V gene are SEHNR and FQNEAQ (reference sequence). This CDR3 has 14 residues. The CDR3 loop reads CASSLAGGAGEQYF.

The rearrangement uses TRBV19 and TRBJ2-3; TCRdb gives TRBD2 as the D gene, but with no DNA this cannot be confirmed. This CDR3 is built from 15 residues. Germline V CDR1 and CDR2: LNHDA, SQIVND (reference sequence). The CDR3 reads CASRPSGANTDTQYF.

CDR3 protein: CASSKLPDTQYF. This chain joins TRBV2 and TRBJ2-3. The germline gives CDR1 SNHLY, CDR2 FYNNEI. The CDR3 runs 12 residues.

This chain uses TRBV5-1 with TRBJ1-1; TCRdb selects TRBD1, and the lack of DNA leaves this call unchecked. The CDR3 loop spans 14 amino acids. Germline V CDR1 and CDR2: SGHRS, YFSETQ. CDR3 loop: CASSLQGMNTEAFF. The full variable domain, with the rest looked up from reference TRBV5-1 and TRBJ1-1, is KAGVTQTPRYLIKTRGQQVTLSCSPISGHRSVSWYQQTPGQGLQFLFEYFSETQRNKGNFPGRFSGRQFSNSRSEMNVSTLELGDSALYLCASSLQGMNTEAFFGQGTRLTVV.

The chain carries TRBV7-2 and TRBJ2-5; TCRdb names TRBD2, which stays unverified in the absence of DNA. This CDR3 has 15 residues. Germline CDR1 reads SGHTA; CDR2 reads FQGNSA. The CDR3 protein is CASSLGSGGAVSQYF.

V usage is TRBV3-1 and J usage is TRBJ2-2. The CDR3 has 13 amino acids. Germline CDR1 LGHDT, CDR2 YNNKEL (reference sequence). The CDR3 loop is CASSRAVTGELFF.

V usage is TRBV6-1 and J usage is TRBJ2-1. Per the germline V gene, CDR1 is MNHNS and CDR2 is SASEGT. This CDR3 is 13 amino acids long. The CDR3 here is CASSELIYNEQFF.

The chain joins TRBV14 to TRBJ2-2; the TCRdb D gene call, TRBD2, has no DNA to confirm it. CDR1 SGHDN and CDR2 FVKESK come from the germline V gene. The CDR3 consists of 19 residues. CDR3 sequence reads: CASSQVARRSGGAAGELFF.

The J gene is TRBJ1-4, the V gene TRBV6-5; TCRdb picks TRBD1, but there is no DNA to check that call. Germline-derived CDR1 and CDR2 are MNHEY and SVGAGI. The length of the CDR3 is 15 residues. The CDR3 sequence is CASNPGRGRVEKLFF.

J is TRBJ2-1 and V is TRBV27; the D call of TRBD1 rests on TCRdb alone, since no DNA is present to check it. The CDR3 sequence is 14 residues long. Per germline, CDR1 MNHEY and CDR2 SMNVEV (reference sequence). The CDR3 spells CASSPFGGGPRQFF.

The rearrangement uses TRBV28 and TRBJ1-2; TCRdb indicates TRBD1, and absent DNA this call remains unverified. Germline V gene sequence: CDR1 MDHEN, CDR2 SYDVKM. The CDR3 extends over 18 amino acids. The CDR3 spells CASSSPGTGIGPNYGYTF.

The chain recombines TRBV28 with TRBJ1-6; the D call of TRBD1 rests on TCRdb alone, since no DNA is present to check it. Germline CDR1 is MDHEN and CDR2 is SYDVKM. The CDR3 contains 14 residues. The CDR3 reads CASSLRGINSPLHF. Supplemented by reference TRBV28 and TRBJ1-6, the full variable domain reads DVKVTQSSRYLVKRTGEKVFLECVQDMDHENMFWYRQDPGLGLRLIYFSYDVKMKEKGDIPEGYSVSREKKERFSLILESASTNQTSMYLCASSLRGINSPLHFGNGTRLTVT.

V usage is TRBV11-1 and J usage is TRBJ2-1; there is no DNA to check the TCRdb D call of TRBD2. The CDR3 is 18 residues long. Germline CDR1 SGHAT, CDR2 FQDESV (reference sequence). The chain's CDR3 is CASSSLGLAGLSYNEQFF.

The J gene is TRBJ1-6, the V gene TRBV27. CDR3 length: 14 amino acids. Germline V gene lookup returns CDR1 MNHEY and CDR2 SMNVEV (reference sequence). The CDR3 spells CASSLHSLNSPLHF.